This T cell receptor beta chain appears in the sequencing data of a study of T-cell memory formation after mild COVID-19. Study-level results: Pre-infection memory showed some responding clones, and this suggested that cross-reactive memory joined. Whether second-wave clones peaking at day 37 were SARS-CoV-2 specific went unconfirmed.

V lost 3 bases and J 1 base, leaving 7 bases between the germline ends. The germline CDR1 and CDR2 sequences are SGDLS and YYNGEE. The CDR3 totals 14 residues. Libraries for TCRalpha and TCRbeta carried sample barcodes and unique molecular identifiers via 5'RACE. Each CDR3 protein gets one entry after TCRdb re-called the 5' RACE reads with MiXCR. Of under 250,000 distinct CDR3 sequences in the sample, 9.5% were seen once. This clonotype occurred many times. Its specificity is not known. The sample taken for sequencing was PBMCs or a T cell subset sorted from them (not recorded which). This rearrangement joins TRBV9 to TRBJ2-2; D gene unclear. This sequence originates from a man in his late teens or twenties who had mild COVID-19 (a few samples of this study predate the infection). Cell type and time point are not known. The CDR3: CASSATVNTGELFF. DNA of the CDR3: TGTGCCAGCAGCGCGACGGTGAACACCGGGGAGCTGTTTTTT.